The 25 T cell receptor beta chains given below trace back to one sample, sequenced in a study of blood T cell repertoires in COVID-19. The table came from immunoSEQ multiplex PCR; TCRdb's copy has only in-frame clones and leaves some out. Of approximately 240,000 clones listed, almost 85% are singletons. Material: peripheral blood. Receptors were obtained from a man in his forties or fifties with acute or convalescent COVID-19.

The V gene is TRBV19, the J gene TRBJ2-3; 9 bases are a match to TRBD1. Losses at the gene ends were 5 bases for V and 5 bases for J; bases not matched to a gene: 5. Germline V lookup: CDR1 LNHDA, CDR2 SQIVND (reference sequence). CDR3 size: 14 residues. DNA for the CDR3: TGTGCCAGTAGTGTGGACAGGGGAGGAGATACGCAGTATTTT. This sequence encodes CASSVDRGGDTQYF.

This chain uses TRBV4-1 with TRBJ2-4; 11 bases are a match to TRBD2. The germline V gene encodes CDR1 MGHRA and CDR2 YSYEKL. The CDR3 spans 16 residues. V lost 1 base and J lost 8; bases outside the gene matches: 7. The CDR3 region has the DNA TGCGCCAGCAGCCAAGTGTTAGCGGGAGGGCTAGACATTCAGTACTTC. This translates into CASSQVLAGGLDIQYF.

This clone appeared a few times. The chain has TRBV6-5 and TRBJ1-3, with D unresolved. This CDR3 contains 14 residues. Trimming pared 6 bases from V and 0 bases from J, leaving 9 bases between. CDR1 MNHEY and CDR2 SVGAGI come from the germline V gene. CDR3 DNA: TGTGCCAGCAGCGACTTTGGCTCTGGAAACACCATATATTTT. Its protein product is CASSDFGSGNTIYF.

V is TRBV27 and J is TRBJ2-7; TRBD1 matches at 9 bases. The V gene end was trimmed by 3 bases and the J gene end by 5 bases; junction bases not matched to a gene: 8. Per germline, CDR1 MNHEY and CDR2 SMNVEV (reference sequence). CDR3 size: 15 residues. The CDR3 region is CASSFVDRGSDEQYF. CDR3 bases: TGTGCCAGCAGTTTTGTCGACAGGGGGTCTGACGAGCAGTACTTC.

The J gene is TRBJ1-1, the V gene TRBV12-3 or TRBV12-4; D possibly corresponds to TRBD1 (6 bases). The V end lost 7 bases, the J end lost 2 bases, and 11 bases lay between the germline ends. The CDR3 is 13 amino acids. The CDR3 protein is CASTPGANTEAFF. The CDR3 nucleotides are TGTGCCAGCACTCCAGGGGCAAACACTGAAGCTTTCTTT.

This chain uses TRBV11-2 with TRBJ1-3; maybe TRBD1 (6 bases). The CDR3 runs to 17 residues. The V and J ends lost 3 bases and 0 bases respectively, with 15 bases between them. In germline, CDR1 is SGHAT, CDR2 FQNNGV. The CDR3 DNA reads as TGTGCCAGCAGCTTCCATACAGGGACCGTCTCTGGAAACACCATATATTTT. This gives the protein CASSFHTGTVSGNTIYF. Using reference TRBV11-2 and TRBJ1-3 for the parts outside the CDR3, the full variable domain is EAGVAQSPRYKIIEKRQSVAFWCNPISGHATLYWYQQILGQGPKLLIQFQNNGVVDDSQLPKDRFSAERLKGVDSTLKIQPAKLEDSAVYLCASSFHTGTVSGNTIYFGEGSWLTVV.

V usage is TRBV28 and J usage is TRBJ1-2, with unresolved D. V was shortened by 2 bases and J by 4 bases, with 11 bases between the two germline ends. The germline CDR1 and CDR2 sequences are MDHEN and SYDVKM. The CDR3 has 14 amino acids. CDR3 amino acids: CASSLRRPLYGYTF. In nucleotides, the CDR3 is TGTGCCAGCAGTTTAAGGAGGCCCCTCTATGGCTACACCTTC.

The chain carries TRBV2 and TRBJ1-3, with no clear D. Looked up from germline, CDR1 is SNHLY and CDR2 is FYNNEI. This CDR3 contains 16 residues. V lost 7 bases to trimming and J lost 3 bases, with 19 bases between them. The CDR3 DNA follows: TGTGCCAGCAACCTTCTGGCCGGGAGTGGTGGAAACACCATATATTTT. Residues: CASNLLAGSGGNTIYF.

CDR3 amino acids: CASSQGRSRGRTEAFF. The CDR3, as DNA: TGTGCCAGCAGCCAAGGTCGATCCAGGGGGCGCACTGAAGCTTTCTTT. The chain is built from TRBV3-1 (or the pseudogene TRBV3-2) and TRBJ1-1; 8 positions agree with TRBD1. The CDR3 is 16 residues long. The V segment lost 1 base and the J segment 4 bases; nucleotides outside the gene matches: 8. Germline V gene sequence: CDR1 LGHDT, CDR2 YNNKEL (reference sequence).

The chain recombines TRBV6-5 with TRBJ2-7; 9 bases line up with TRBD1. The CDR3 length is 13 residues. The germline V gene encodes CDR1 MNHEY and CDR2 SVGAGI. J lost 4 bases, V lost 8 bases, and 6 bases had no gene match. DNA for the CDR3: TGTGCCAGCGGAGGGACAGGGCGATACGAGCAGTACTTC. It codes for CASGGTGRYEQYF.

The rearrangement links TRBV9 to TRBJ1-3; 9 nucleotides align to TRBD1. V lost 2 bases, J lost 0 bases, and 3 bases stayed unmatched. The CDR3 extends over 16 amino acids. Per germline, CDR1 SGDLS and CDR2 YYNGEE. In DNA, the CDR3 is TGTGCCAGCAGCGTTAGGACAGGGGACTCTGGAAACACCATATATTTT. It translates to CASSVRTGDSGNTIYF.

The chain carries TRBV4-1 and TRBJ1-5; 8 nucleotides line up with TRBD1. The germline V gene has CDR1 MGHRA and CDR2 YSYEKL. This CDR3 is built from 15 residues. The J segment lost 5 bases and the V segment lost 2 bases, leaving 5 bases of the junction unmatched. CDR3 in DNA: TGCGCCAGCAGCCAACCGGACAGGGCCCATCAGCCCCAGCATTTT. Its protein product is CASSQPDRAHQPQHF.

This sequence joins TRBV5-1 and TRBJ2-7; D gene unclear. CDR1 and CDR2 (germline): SGHRS, YFSETQ. The V end lost 0 bases, the J end lost 0 bases, and 4 bases lay between the germline ends. This CDR3 has 13 residues. The CDR3, as DNA: TGCGCCAGCAGCTTGGATCTCTCCTACGAGCAGTACTTC. Its protein is CASSLDLSYEQYF.

This clone was seen more than once but under ten times. The chain has TRBV28 and TRBJ2-3, with 13 bases identical to TRBD2. The V and J ends lost 5 bases and 1 base, in that order; junction bases with no gene match: 9. Looked up from germline, CDR1 is MDHEN and CDR2 is SYDVKM. There are 18 residues in the CDR3. The CDR3: CASSAGTSGNAGTDTQYF. DNA for the CDR3: TGTGCCAGCAGTGCCGGGACTAGCGGGAACGCCGGCACAGATACGCAGTATTTT.

This clone was found once. The V and J genes are TRBV28 and TRBJ1-5; D is unclear. Per germline, CDR1 MDHEN and CDR2 SYDVKM. The CDR3 covers 12 residues. V lost 6 bases and J 5 bases, leaving 8 bases between the germline ends. The CDR3 loop reads CASRAGDQPQHF. The CDR3 DNA follows: TGTGCCAGCAGGGCGGGAGATCAGCCCCAGCATTTT.

The chain carries TRBV7-6 and TRBJ2-3; the match to TRBD2 covers 7 bases. Germline loops: CDR1 SGHVS, CDR2 FNYEAQ. J lost 4 bases, V lost 2 bases, and 9 bases had no gene match. The CDR3 is made up of 16 amino acids. The DNA for the CDR3 is TGTGCCAGCAGCTTAAGTCTGCGGGAGCTCCCAGATACGCAGTATTTT. This codes for CASSLSLRELPDTQYF.

The chain has TRBV19 and TRBJ2-6; a weak D match, TRBD2 (7 bases). Per germline, CDR1 LNHDA and CDR2 SQIVND (reference sequence). The CDR3 runs 17 residues. Trimming removed 6 bases at V and 1 base at J, with 16 bases between. As DNA, the CDR3 is TGTGCCAGTAGCCTACGGGGGGCGGTTTCTGGGGCCAACGTCCTGACTTTC. Protein sequence: CASSLRGAVSGANVLTF.

The CDR3 DNA is TGTGCCAGCAGCCAGCTAGGGGCGGGAATCTACAATGAGCAGTTCTTC. Residues: CASSQLGAGIYNEQFF. The chain recombines TRBV14 with TRBJ2-1, with D tentatively TRBD2 (6 bases). V dropped 3 bases and J dropped 3 bases, with 15 bases sitting between them. CDR3 length: 16 amino acids. The germline gives CDR1 SGHDN, CDR2 FVKESK. The full variable domain, in which reference TRBV14 and TRBJ2-1 provide the parts outside the CDR3, is EAGVTQFPSHSVIEKGQTVTLRCDPISGHDNLYWYRRVMGKEIKFLLHFVKESKQDESGMPNNRFLAERTGGTYSTLKVQPAELEDSGVYFCASSQLGAGIYNEQFFGPGTRLTVL.

This chain uses TRBV4-1 with TRBJ2-7; 7 nucleotides match TRBD1. The trim removed 3 bases at V and 2 bases at J, leaving 10 bases unmatched. In germline, CDR1 is MGHRA, CDR2 YSYEKL. This CDR3 spans 16 amino acids. This CDR3 is CASSHTTGRWAYEQYF. CDR3 nucleotide sequence: TGCGCCAGCAGCCATACGACAGGGAGATGGGCCTACGAGCAGTACTTC.

The gene calls are TRBV5-1 and TRBJ2-2, with TRBD1 matching over 7 bases. Germline V CDR1 and CDR2: SGHRS, YFSETQ. The CDR3 has 14 residues. Losses at the gene ends were 7 bases for V and 0 bases for J; bases not matched to a gene: 3. CDR3 in DNA: TGCGCCAGCGGACAGGAACCGAACACCGGGGAGCTGTTTTTT. This translates into CASGQEPNTGELFF.

J is TRBJ1-1 and V is TRBV6-5; TRBD1 matches at 8 bases. The CDR3 extends over 13 amino acids. Trimming took 5 bases from V and 5 from J; bases not matched to a gene: 4. Germline CDR1 is MNHEY and CDR2 is SVGAGI. The CDR3 DNA follows: TGTGCCAGCAGTACGACAGGGGTGACTGAAGCTTTCTTT. Residues: CASSTTGVTEAFF.

This chain links TRBV6-5 with TRBJ1-6; D gene ambiguous. CDR1 is MNHEY and CDR2 is SVGAGI in the germline V gene. Trimming took 8 bases from V and 3 from J, leaving 14 bases between them. This CDR3 is built from 15 residues. The CDR3 is CASSLYKDYNSPLHF. CDR3 DNA sequence: TGTGCCAGCTCTCTTTACAAAGACTATAATTCACCCCTCCACTTT.

The chain combines TRBV11-2 with TRBJ2-1; 11 positions agree with TRBD2. The J segment lost 4 bases and the V segment lost 4 bases, leaving 6 bases of the junction unmatched. Germline CDR1 SGHAT, CDR2 FQNNGV. CDR3 length: 16 amino acids. CDR3 nucleotide sequence: TGTGCCAGCAGCTCTAGACTAGCGGGGATATACAATGAGCAGTTCTTC. Translation gives CASSSRLAGIYNEQFF.

The CDR3 loop is CASSEWGSKNYGYTF. CDR3 sequence (DNA): TGTGCCAGCAGTGAATGGGGCAGCAAAAACTATGGCTACACCTTC. The chain uses TRBV25-1 and TRBJ1-2, with D tentatively TRBD1 (5 bases). This CDR3 comprises 15 residues. V lost 1 base and J 2 bases, leaving 11 bases between the germline ends. Germline V gene sequence: CDR1 MGHDK, CDR2 SYGVNS.

The chain has TRBV2 and TRBJ2-5, with 13 bases fitting TRBD2. V lost 8 bases, J lost 5 bases, and 11 bases stayed unmatched. Germline V gives CDR1 SNHLY, CDR2 FYNNEI. This CDR3 comprises 16 residues. CDR3 in amino acids: CASRTGLAGVRETQYF. In DNA, the CDR3 is TGTGCCAGCCGTACCGGACTAGCGGGAGTTAGGGAGACCCAGTACTTC.